A single sample gave rise to the 26 T cell receptor beta chains below, sequenced in a study of Ad26.COV2.S vaccination and SARS-CoV-2 variants. Measured with immunoSEQ multiplex PCR; TCRdb has only the in-frame clones, and not every one. The sample records over 400,000 clones, approximately 90% being singletons. Treatment denoted: around 19 received Ad26.COV2.S at low or high dose, single or two shots; roughly five received placebo; per-sample allocation not given. Day 63 after the first injection of vaccine or placebo was the sampling time. Specimen: peripheral blood, collected in a trial of Ad26.COV2.S vaccine versus placebo. These receptor sequences come from a person between 18 and 65 years old who received the Ad26.COV2.S COVID-19 vaccine or a placebo.

Worth noting for this clone: The germline gene is not matched at one end of the junction; a read error may be the cause. This chain connects TRBV12-3 or TRBV12-4 to TRBJ1-2; 7 bases agree with TRBD1. The CDR3 sequence is 13 residues long. CDR3 amino acids: CASTLSRGTASFF. The CDR3 DNA follows: TGTGCCAGCACTTTGAGTAGAGGGACAGCTTCCTTCTTC.

This clone is a singleton in its sample. This sequence joins TRBV5-6 and TRBJ2-6; 8 bases fit TRBD1. CDR1 and CDR2 (germline): SGHDT, YYEEEE. V gave up 0 bases and J gave up 4 bases; unmatched junction bases: 6. The CDR3 spans 17 residues. CDR3: CASSLGQGPSGANVLTF. CDR3 in DNA: TGTGCCAGCAGCTTGGGACAGGGGCCATCAGGGGCCAACGTCCTGACTTTC.

Concerning this clone: Different DNA sequences within this sample yield the same CDR3. V is TRBV27 and J is TRBJ1-1; D perhaps matches TRBD1 (5 bases). The germline V gene encodes CDR1 MNHEY and CDR2 SMNVEV (reference sequence). The CDR3 consists of 14 residues. Trimming pared 2 bases from V and 0 bases from J, leaving 7 bases between. The CDR3 loop reads CASSLQGLNTEAFF. Written as DNA, the CDR3 is TGTGCCAGCAGTTTACAGGGTTTGAACACTGAAGCTTTCTTT.

This clone was found once. The chain is built from TRBV7-2 and TRBJ1-2; D unclear. Per germline, CDR1 SGHTA and CDR2 FQGNSA. The CDR3 extends over 14 amino acids. V dropped 1 base and J dropped 1 base, with 7 bases sitting between them. The CDR3 bases are TGTGCCAGCAGCTTAGTAGGTCGTAACTATGGCTACACCTTC. Translating gives CASSLVGRNYGYTF.

The rearrangement links TRBV30 to TRBJ2-5; unclear D gene. The germline gives CDR1 GTSNPN, CDR2 SVGIG (reference sequence). The V end was cut by 4 bases, the J end by 2 bases, with 8 bases between. This CDR3 comprises 12 residues. CDR3 amino acids: CAWTEEQETQYF. CDR3 sequence (DNA): TGTGCCTGGACAGAGGAACAAGAGACCCAGTACTTC.

V is TRBV2 and J is TRBJ1-6, with 7 bases fitting TRBD1. Losses at the gene ends were 8 bases for V and 6 bases for J; bases not matched to a gene: 7. The V gene's germline CDR1 is SNHLY and CDR2 FYNNEI. The CDR3 has 14 amino acids. In nucleotides, the CDR3 is TGTGCCAGCGGAGTACAGGGGAGTAATTCACCCCTCCACTTT. Translating it yields CASGVQGSNSPLHF.

The count of this clone is one. The chain joins TRBV18 to TRBJ1-2; TRBD1 matches at 8 bases. With 4 bases clipped from V and 3 bases from J, the junction kept 7 bases outside the gene matches. The CDR3 runs to 15 residues. Germline lookup yields CDR1 KGHSH and CDR2 LQKENI. The CDR3 DNA reads as TGTGCCAGCTCACGTGACAGGGGTCGGGACTATGGCTACACCTTC. Translating gives CASSRDRGRDYGYTF.

This chain uses TRBV6-5 with TRBJ2-7; 7 bases map to TRBD2. The CDR3 totals 14 residues. Trimming removed 5 bases from V and 3 bases from J; junction bases left unmatched: 7. Germline V gene data show CDR1 as MNHEY and CDR2 as SVGAGI. CDR3 residues: CASSPEGGIYEQYF. The CDR3 region has the DNA TGTGCCAGCAGTCCGGAGGGAGGGATCTACGAGCAGTACTTC.

A word on this clone: One junction end does not reproduce the germline sequence, and a read error may be involved. The rearrangement uses TRBV13 and TRBJ2-7, with TRBD1 identical over 7 bases. The germline V gene encodes CDR1 PRHDT and CDR2 FYEKMQ (reference sequence). The CDR3 spans 13 residues. The CDR3 coding sequence is TGTGCCAGCAGCATAGGGACAGTTTACGAGCAGTACTTC. Translating it yields CASSIGTVYEQYF.

About this clone: It may be a read error: a sequence one base away is much more abundant. The chain recombines TRBV28 with TRBJ1-1; D gene uncertain. The CDR3 sequence is 10 residues long. The V end lost 8 bases, the J end lost 3 bases, and 4 bases lay between the germline ends. CDR1 MDHEN and CDR2 SYDVKM come from the germline V gene. DNA of the CDR3: TGTGCCAGCGGGGACACTGAAGCTTTCTTT. Translating gives CASGDTEAFF.

This clone was counted once. The chain recombines TRBV9 with TRBJ2-1, with D unclear. Trimming took off 0 bases at V and 6 bases at J, with 16 bases between the two ends. The CDR3 totals 16 residues. The germline gives CDR1 SGDLS, CDR2 YYNGEE. CDR3 amino acids: CASSVGGTAYGNEQFF. The CDR3 DNA reads as TGTGCCAGCAGCGTAGGTGGCACTGCCTATGGCAATGAGCAGTTCTTC.

The chain combines TRBV28 with TRBJ1-5; 7 positions agree with TRBD1. CDR3 size: 14 residues. Germline assignment: CDR1 MDHEN and CDR2 SYDVKM. V gave up 6 bases and J gave up 5 bases; unmatched junction bases: 7. The chain's CDR3 is CASRTGSPDQPQHF. DNA of the CDR3: TGTGCCAGCAGGACAGGGAGCCCTGATCAGCCCCAGCATTTT.

The chain couples TRBV18 to TRBJ2-7; D possibly corresponds to TRBD2 (5 bases). V dropped 3 bases and J dropped 2 bases, with 20 bases sitting between them. Per germline, CDR1 KGHSH and CDR2 LQKENI. The CDR3 totals 17 residues. This chain's CDR3 is CASSPQPRVVLPYEQYF. The CDR3 bases are TGTGCCAGCTCACCGCAGCCGAGGGTCGTTTTGCCCTACGAGCAGTACTTC.

The V and J genes are TRBV12-1 and TRBJ2-3. TRBV12-1 is designated a pseudogene. CDR3 length: 14 residues. The CDR3 DNA reads TGTGCCAGCAGCTTACACTCTAGCACAGATACGCAGTATTTT. Protein: CASSLHSSTDTQYF.

The chain couples TRBV6-1 to TRBJ1-2, with TRBD1 matching over 11 bases. The ends lost 1 base at V and 7 bases at J; junction bases unmatched: 2. There are 14 residues in the CDR3. Per the germline V gene, CDR1 is MNHNS and CDR2 is SASEGT. Here the CDR3 reads CASSEGTGGRGYTF. DNA of the CDR3: TGTGCCAGCAGTGAAGGGACAGGGGGCCGTGGCTACACCTTC.

This clone was observed a single time. The chain joins TRBV2 to TRBJ1-2; D is undetermined. CDR1 is SNHLY and CDR2 is FYNNEI in the germline V gene. V dropped 6 bases and J dropped 9 bases, with 11 bases sitting between them. The CDR3 totals 11 residues. CDR3 coding DNA: TGTGCCAGCAGGACCGCCTTCAGCTACACCTTC. Residues: CASRTAFSYTF.

V gene TRBV9 combines with J gene TRBJ2-5; 11 positions match TRBD2. V lost 0 bases to trimming and J lost 2 bases; unmatched junction nucleotides: 6. CDR3 size: 17 residues. Per germline, CDR1 SGDLS and CDR2 YYNGEE. The CDR3 DNA sequence: TGTGCCAGCAGCGTAGAGACCGGGACTAGCGGACAAGAGACCCAGTACTTC. Protein product: CASSVETGTSGQETQYF.

The chain has TRBV5-6 and TRBJ2-2, with 9 bases that match TRBD1. After removal of 4 bases from V and 0 bases from J, the junction contained 4 bases not matched to a gene. CDR1 and CDR2 (germline): SGHDT, YYEEEE. CDR3 length: 16 amino acids. This CDR3 reads CASSGHRGPNTGELFF. CDR3 sequence (DNA): TGTGCCAGCAGCGGTCACAGGGGGCCGAACACCGGGGAGCTGTTTTTT.

This rearrangement joins TRBV6-2 or TRBV6-3 to TRBJ2-1, with D maybe TRBD2 (7 bases). Between the trimmed V and J ends, which lost 6 bases and 5 bases, there was a span of 23 bases. Germline V gives CDR1 MNHEY, CDR2 SVGEGT. This CDR3 contains 17 residues. The chain's CDR3 is CASSVSSGGRFHNEQFF. CDR3 DNA sequence: TGTGCCAGCAGCGTTTCGTCCGGGGGGCGGTTCCACAATGAGCAGTTCTTC.

This rearrangement joins TRBV2 to TRBJ1-5; D is unclear. The germline V and J ends were trimmed by 1 base and 5 bases, with 9 bases remaining between them. Germline CDR1 is SNHLY and CDR2 is FYNNEI. The CDR3 runs 14 residues. The CDR3 region has the DNA TGTGCCAGCAGTGAAGGGTCAGAAGATCAGCCCCAGCATTTT. Its translation: CASSEGSEDQPQHF.

The chain employs TRBV28 and TRBJ2-1, with 7 bases identical to TRBD2. Germline V gives CDR1 MDHEN, CDR2 SYDVKM. V gave up 6 bases and J gave up 0 bases; unmatched junction bases: 8. This CDR3 contains 16 residues. The CDR3: CASRTPSGSSYNEQFF. The CDR3 DNA sequence: TGTGCCAGCAGAACCCCTAGCGGAAGCTCCTACAATGAGCAGTTCTTC.

This chain joins TRBV18 and TRBJ2-6; 7 nucleotides match TRBD1. CDR3 length: 17 amino acids. The V gene's germline CDR1 is KGHSH and CDR2 LQKENI. V lost 5 bases, J lost 0 bases, and 7 bases stayed unmatched. The CDR3 region is CASSSRGTDSGANVLTF. CDR3 nucleotide sequence: TGTGCCAGCTCATCAAGGGGGACAGACTCTGGGGCCAACGTCCTGACTTTC.

This clone was counted only a few times. The chain couples TRBV6-5 to TRBJ2-1; D remains ambiguous. Germline values: CDR1 MNHEY, CDR2 SVGAGI. The CDR3 extends over 13 amino acids. The V end lost 0 bases, the J end lost 9 bases, and 9 bases lay between the germline ends. Here the CDR3 reads CASSYSVAVEQFF. In DNA, the CDR3 is TGTGCCAGCAGTTACTCGGTCGCAGTTGAGCAGTTCTTC.

The chain couples TRBV4-3 to TRBJ2-6; 7 bases line up with TRBD2. The CDR3 totals 19 residues. The V gene's germline CDR1 is LGHNA and CDR2 YSLEER. V shed 1 base, J shed 0 bases, and the junction held 9 bases outside the gene matches. The CDR3 nucleotides are TGCGCCAGCAGCCAAGTCTTCTTTTGGGGGGGCTCTGGGGCCAACGTCCTGACTTTC. Its protein product is CASSQVFFWGGSGANVLTF.

This rearrangement joins TRBV5-1 to TRBJ1-1; D remains ambiguous. This CDR3 has 13 residues. Germline-derived CDR1 and CDR2 are SGHRS and YFSETQ. The V gene lost 1 base and the J gene lost 0 bases, with 4 bases spanning the gap. The CDR3 nucleotides read TGCGCCAGCAGCTTGATGGTGAACACTGAAGCTTTCTTT. Residues: CASSLMVNTEAFF.

V is TRBV9 and J is TRBJ1-3, with D perhaps matching TRBD1 (5 bases). V shed 3 bases and J shed 4 bases, with 14 bases lying between them. This CDR3 region has 15 residues. Germline-derived CDR1 and CDR2 are SGDLS and YYNGEE. This CDR3 is CASSETQGSGNTIYF. Written as DNA, the CDR3 is TGTGCCAGCAGCGAAACCCAGGGTTCAGGAAACACCATATATTTT.